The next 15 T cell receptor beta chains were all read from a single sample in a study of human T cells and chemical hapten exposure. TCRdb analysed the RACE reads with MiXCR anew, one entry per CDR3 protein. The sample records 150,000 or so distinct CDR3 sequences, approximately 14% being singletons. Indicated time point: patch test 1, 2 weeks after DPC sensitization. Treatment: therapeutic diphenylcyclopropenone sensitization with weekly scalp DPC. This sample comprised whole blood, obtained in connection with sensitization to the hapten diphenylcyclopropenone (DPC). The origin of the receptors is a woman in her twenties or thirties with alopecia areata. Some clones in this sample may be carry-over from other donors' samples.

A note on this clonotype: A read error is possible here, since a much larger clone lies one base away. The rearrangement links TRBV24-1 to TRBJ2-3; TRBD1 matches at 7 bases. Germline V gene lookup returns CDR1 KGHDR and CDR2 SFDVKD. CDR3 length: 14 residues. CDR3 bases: TGTGCCACCAGTGACATCCAGGGGACAGAAACGCAGTATTTT. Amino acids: CATSDIQGTETQYF.

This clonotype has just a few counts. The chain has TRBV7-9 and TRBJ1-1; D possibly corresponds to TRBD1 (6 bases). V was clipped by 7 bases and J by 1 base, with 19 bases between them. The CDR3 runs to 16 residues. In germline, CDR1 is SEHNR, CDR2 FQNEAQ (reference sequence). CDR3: CASNDRAGAPNTEAFF. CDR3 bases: TGTGCCAGCAACGATAGGGCGGGGGCACCGAACACTGAAGCTTTCTTT.

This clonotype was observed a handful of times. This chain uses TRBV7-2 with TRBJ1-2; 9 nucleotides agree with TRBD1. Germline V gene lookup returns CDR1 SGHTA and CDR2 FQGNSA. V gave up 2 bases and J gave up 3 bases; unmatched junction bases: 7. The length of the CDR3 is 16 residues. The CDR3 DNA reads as TGTGCCAGCAGCTTATTGTGGGGACAGGGTCACTATGGCTACACCTTC. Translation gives CASSLLWGQGHYGYTF.

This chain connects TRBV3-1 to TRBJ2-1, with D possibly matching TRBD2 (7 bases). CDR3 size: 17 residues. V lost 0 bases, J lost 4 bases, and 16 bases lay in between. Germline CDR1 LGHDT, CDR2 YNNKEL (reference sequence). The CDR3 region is CASSQDQAGALYNEQFF. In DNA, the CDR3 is TGTGCCAGCAGCCAAGATCAGGCGGGGGCCTTATACAATGAGCAGTTCTTC.

CDR3 coding DNA: TGTGCCAGCAGCCCCCAACAGGGGGTTGGCTATGGCTACACCTTC. It encodes CASSPQQGVGYGYTF. J is TRBJ1-2 and V is TRBV7-2; 8 bases agree with TRBD1. Germline trimming cut 5 bases from V and 4 bases from J; bases unmatched to any gene: 9. Germline CDR1 reads SGHTA; CDR2 reads FQGNSA. CDR3 length: 15 amino acids.

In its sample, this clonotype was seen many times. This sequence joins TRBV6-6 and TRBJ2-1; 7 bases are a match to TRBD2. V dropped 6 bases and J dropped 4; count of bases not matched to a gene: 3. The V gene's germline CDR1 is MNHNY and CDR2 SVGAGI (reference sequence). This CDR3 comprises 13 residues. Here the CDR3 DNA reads TGTGCCAGCAGGAGCGGGGCTTACAATGAGCAGTTCTTC. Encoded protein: CASRSGAYNEQFF.

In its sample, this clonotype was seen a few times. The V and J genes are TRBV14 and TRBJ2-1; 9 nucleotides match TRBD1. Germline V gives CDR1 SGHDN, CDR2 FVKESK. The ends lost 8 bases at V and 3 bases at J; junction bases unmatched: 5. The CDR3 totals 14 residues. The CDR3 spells CASRQGEYYNEQFF. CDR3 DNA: TGTGCCAGCCGACAGGGGGAGTACTACAATGAGCAGTTCTTC.

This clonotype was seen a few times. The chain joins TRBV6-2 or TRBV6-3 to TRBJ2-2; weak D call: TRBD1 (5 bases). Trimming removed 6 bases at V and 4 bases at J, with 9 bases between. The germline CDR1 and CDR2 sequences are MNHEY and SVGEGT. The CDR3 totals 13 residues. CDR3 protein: CASRGPSTGELFF. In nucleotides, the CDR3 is TGTGCCAGCAGGGGGCCGAGCACCGGGGAGCTGTTTTTT.

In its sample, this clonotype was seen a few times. This CDR3 is CASSPGTVSYNEQFF. The CDR3 DNA reads TGTGCCAGCAGCCCCGGGACAGTCTCCTACAATGAGCAGTTCTTC. The chain employs TRBV27 and TRBJ2-1; 7 bases are a match to TRBD1. V was pared by 6 bases and J by 0 bases, with 5 bases of the junction left unmatched. The CDR3 spans 15 residues. Per germline, CDR1 MNHEY and CDR2 SMNVEV (reference sequence).

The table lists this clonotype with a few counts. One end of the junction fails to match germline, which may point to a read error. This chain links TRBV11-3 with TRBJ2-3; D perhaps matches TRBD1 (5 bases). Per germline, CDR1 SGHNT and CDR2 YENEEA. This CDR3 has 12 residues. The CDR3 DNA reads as TGTGCCAGCAGCCCCAGCAACAGGTTCGCGGATTTT. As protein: CASSPSNRFADF.

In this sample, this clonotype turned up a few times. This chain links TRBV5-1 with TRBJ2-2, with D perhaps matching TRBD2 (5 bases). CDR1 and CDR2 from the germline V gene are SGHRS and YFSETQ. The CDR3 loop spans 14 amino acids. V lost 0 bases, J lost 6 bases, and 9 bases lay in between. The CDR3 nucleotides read TGCGCCAGCAGCTTGGAGGAGGTCGCCGGGGAGCTGTTTTTT. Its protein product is CASSLEEVAGELFF.

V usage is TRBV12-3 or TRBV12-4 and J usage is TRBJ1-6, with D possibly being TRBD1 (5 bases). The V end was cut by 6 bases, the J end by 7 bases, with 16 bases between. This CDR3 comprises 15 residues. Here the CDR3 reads CASSPGRMTNSPLHF. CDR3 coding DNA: TGTGCCAGCAGCCCGGGACGGATGACAAATTCACCCCTCCACTTT.

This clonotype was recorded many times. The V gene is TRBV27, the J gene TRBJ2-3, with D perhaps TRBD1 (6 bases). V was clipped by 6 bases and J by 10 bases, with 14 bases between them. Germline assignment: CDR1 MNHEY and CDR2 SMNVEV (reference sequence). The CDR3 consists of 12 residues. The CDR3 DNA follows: TGTGCCAGCAGCCCAACAGGGCTATCGCAGTATTTT. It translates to CASSPTGLSQYF.

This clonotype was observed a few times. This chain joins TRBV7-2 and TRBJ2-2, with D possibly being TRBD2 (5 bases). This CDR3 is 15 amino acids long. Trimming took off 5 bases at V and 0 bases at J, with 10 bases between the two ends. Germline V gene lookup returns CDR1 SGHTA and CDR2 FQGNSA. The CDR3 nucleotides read TGTGCCAGCAGCCGGACGGGGACGAACACCGGGGAGCTGTTTTTT. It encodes CASSRTGTNTGELFF.

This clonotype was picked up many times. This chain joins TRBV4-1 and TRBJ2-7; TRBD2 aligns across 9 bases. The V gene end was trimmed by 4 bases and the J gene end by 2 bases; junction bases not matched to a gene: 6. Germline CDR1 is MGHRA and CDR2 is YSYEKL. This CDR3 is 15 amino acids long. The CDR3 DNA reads TGCGCCAGCAGCCCCCAAAGCGGGAGGCCCTACGAGCAGTACTTC. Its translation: CASSPQSGRPYEQYF.